A selection of T cell receptor beta chains follows, all from one sample in a study of radiation and T cells in renal cell carcinoma. Profiled with immunoSEQ multiplex PCR; TCRdb holds only in-frame clones, not every one. The top ten hold under 20% of the sample, which has 130,000 to 150,000 clones, roughly 90% seen once. The source was blood, collected from a patient whose treatment included radiotherapy and nephrectomy. The receptor source for this set is a woman in her forties or fifties with renal cell carcinoma. Each CDR3 is given with its conserved first and last residue. The order of the fields is V gene, J gene, D gene, CDR3 length, clone size, CDR3 DNA, CDR3 protein. The D gene is left open where the match is weak. Clone size is given for some rows only: seen once, a few or many times, or a class if the clone is expanded.

>TRBV19|TRBJ1-1|NA|13|NA
TGTGCCAGTAGTGCCAGCCTGGGCACTGAAGCTTTCTTT
CASSASLGTEAFF
>TRBV19|TRBJ1-1|NA|9|NA
TGTACCAGGCAGGCTGAAGCTTTCTTT
CTRQAEAFF
>TRBV28|TRBJ2-7|TRBD1|16|few
TGTGCCAGCACCGATATAGGGGACAGGGGTCTCTACGAGCAGTACTTC
CASTDIGDRGLYEQYF
>TRBV6-6|TRBJ2-7|NA|14|once
TGTGCCAGCAGTTACTTCGCCAGTGCCTACGAGCAGTACTTC
CASSYFASAYEQYF
>TRBV11-2|TRBJ2-1|NA|13|NA
TGTGCCAGCAGCTTTGTTCGCGGCGGGGAGCAGTTCTTC
CASSFVRGGEQFF
>TRBV5-6|TRBJ2-3|NA|14|once
TGTGCCAGCAGCTTGGGAACTAGCACAGATACGCAGTATTTT
CASSLGTSTDTQYF
>TRBV5-1|TRBJ1-2|NA|14|NA
TGCGCCAGCAGCTTGGTAGGGATAGAAAATGGCTACACCTTC
CASSLVGIENGYTF
>TRBV7-2|TRBJ2-2|TRBD2|16|NA
TGTGCCAGCAGCGGTCCCGCGGGAGGAGTCACCGGGGAGCTGTTTTTT
CASSGPAGGVTGELFF
>TRBV7-2|TRBJ2-1|NA|15|NA
TGTGCCAGCAGCGCCACTAGCCCTCCCCTGAATGAGCAGTTCTTC
CASSATSPPLNEQFF
>TRBV27|TRBJ1-2|TRBD1|17|NA
TGTGCCAGCAGTCCCCACCCGACAGGGAACATTAACTATGGCTACACCTTC
CASSPHPTGNINYGYTF